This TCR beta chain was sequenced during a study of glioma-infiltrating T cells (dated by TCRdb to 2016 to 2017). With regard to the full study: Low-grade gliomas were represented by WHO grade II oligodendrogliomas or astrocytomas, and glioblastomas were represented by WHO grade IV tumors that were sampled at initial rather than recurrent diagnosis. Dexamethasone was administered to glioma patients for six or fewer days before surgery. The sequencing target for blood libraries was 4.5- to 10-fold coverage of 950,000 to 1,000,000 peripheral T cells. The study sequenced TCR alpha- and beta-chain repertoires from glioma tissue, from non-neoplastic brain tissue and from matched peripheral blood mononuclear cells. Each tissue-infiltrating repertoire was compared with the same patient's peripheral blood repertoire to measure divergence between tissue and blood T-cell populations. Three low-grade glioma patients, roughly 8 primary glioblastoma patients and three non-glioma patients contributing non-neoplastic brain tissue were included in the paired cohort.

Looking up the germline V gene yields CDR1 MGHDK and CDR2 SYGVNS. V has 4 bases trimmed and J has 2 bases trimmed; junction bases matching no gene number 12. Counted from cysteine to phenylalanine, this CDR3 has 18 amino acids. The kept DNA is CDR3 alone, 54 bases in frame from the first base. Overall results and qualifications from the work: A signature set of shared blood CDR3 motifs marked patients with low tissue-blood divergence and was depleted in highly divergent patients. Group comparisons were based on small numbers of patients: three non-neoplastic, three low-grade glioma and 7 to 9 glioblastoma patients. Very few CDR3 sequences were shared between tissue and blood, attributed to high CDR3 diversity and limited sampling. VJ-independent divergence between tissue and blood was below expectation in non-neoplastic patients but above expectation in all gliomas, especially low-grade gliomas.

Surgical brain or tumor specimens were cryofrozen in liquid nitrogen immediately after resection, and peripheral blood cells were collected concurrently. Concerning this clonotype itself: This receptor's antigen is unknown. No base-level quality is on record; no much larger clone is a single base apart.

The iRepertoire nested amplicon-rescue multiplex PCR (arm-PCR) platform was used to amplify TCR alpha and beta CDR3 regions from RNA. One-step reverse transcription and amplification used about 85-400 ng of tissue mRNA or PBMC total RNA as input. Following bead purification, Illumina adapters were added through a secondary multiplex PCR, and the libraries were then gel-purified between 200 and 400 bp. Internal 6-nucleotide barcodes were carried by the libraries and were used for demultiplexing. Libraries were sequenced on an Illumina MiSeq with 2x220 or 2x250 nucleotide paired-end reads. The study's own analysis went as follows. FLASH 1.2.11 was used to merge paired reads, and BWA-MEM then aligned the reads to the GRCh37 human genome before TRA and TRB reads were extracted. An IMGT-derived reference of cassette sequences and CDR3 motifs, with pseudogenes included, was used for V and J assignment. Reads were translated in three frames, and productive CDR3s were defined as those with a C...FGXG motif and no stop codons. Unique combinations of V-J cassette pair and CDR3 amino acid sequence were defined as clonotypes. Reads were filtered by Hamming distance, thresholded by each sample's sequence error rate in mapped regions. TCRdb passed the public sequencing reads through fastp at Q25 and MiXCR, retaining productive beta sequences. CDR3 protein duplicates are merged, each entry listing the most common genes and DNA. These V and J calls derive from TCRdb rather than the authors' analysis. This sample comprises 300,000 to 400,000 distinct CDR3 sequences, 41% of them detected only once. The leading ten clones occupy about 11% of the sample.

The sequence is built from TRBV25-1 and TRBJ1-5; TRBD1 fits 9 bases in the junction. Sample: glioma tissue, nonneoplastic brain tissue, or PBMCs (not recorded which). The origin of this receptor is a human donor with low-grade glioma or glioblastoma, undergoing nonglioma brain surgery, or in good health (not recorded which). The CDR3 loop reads CASSGHPGQGEGNQPQHF. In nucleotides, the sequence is TGTGCCAGCAGTGGACACCCGGGACAGGGTGAGGGCAATCAGCCCCAGCATTTT.